These 18 T cell receptor beta chains were all obtained from the same sample, sequenced in a study of CD8 T cells in Susac syndrome. When the RNA was reverse transcribed, random hexamers were used with an input of roughly 0.5 to 1 ug. From the immunoSEQ multiplex PCR reads, TCRdb called clonotypes with MiXCR, one entry per CDR3 protein. The repertoire includes 50,000 or so distinct CDR3 sequences, around 93% of them detected once, and about 0.51% sits in the top ten. The sequenced sample was CD8+ T cells from PBMCs. The receptors stem from a human donor with multiple sclerosis.

The V gene is TRBV5-1, the J gene TRBJ2-2; TRBD2 agrees at 9 bases. The CDR3 is 15 residues long. J lost 1 base, V lost 4 bases, and 2 bases had no gene match. CDR1 and CDR2 (germline): SGHRS, YFSETQ. The CDR3 sequence: CASSSSGGNTGELFF. The CDR3 region has the DNA TGCGCCAGCAGCAGTAGCGGGGGGAACACCGGGGAGCTGTTTTTT. Full variable domain (missing parts from reference TRBV5-1 and TRBJ2-2): KAGVTQTPRYLIKTRGQQVTLSCSPISGHRSVSWYQQTPGQGLQFLFEYFSETQRNKGNFPGRFSGRQFSNSRSEMNVSTLELGDSALYLCASSSSGGNTGELFFGEGSRLTVL.

The chain is built from TRBV4-3 and TRBJ2-3; 8 bases map to TRBD1. With V trimmed by 4 bases and J by 4 bases, 7 bases remained unmatched. Germline loops: CDR1 LGHNA, CDR2 YSLEER. The CDR3 sequence is 15 residues long. Here the CDR3 reads CASSLQGAAPDTQYF. CDR3 coding DNA: TGCGCCAGCAGCCTCCAGGGGGCTGCACCAGATACGCAGTATTTT.

This clonotype occurred a few times. The chain carries TRBV6-4 and TRBJ2-7; no firm D call. The CDR3 has 11 amino acids. CDR1 MRHNA and CDR2 SNTAGT come from the germline V gene. The germline V and J ends were trimmed by 8 bases and 0 bases, with 5 bases remaining between them. The CDR3 nucleotides are TGTGCCAGCCGTAGCTCCTACGAGCAGTACTTC. This codes for CASRSSYEQYF.

V gene TRBV30 combines with J gene TRBJ2-7; D perhaps matches TRBD1 (6 bases). Germline CDR1 and CDR2: GTSNPN and SVGIG (reference sequence). V dropped 0 bases and J dropped 5 bases, with 14 bases sitting between them. The CDR3 has 14 residues. CDR3 sequence (DNA): TGTGCCTGGAGTGTCCTCCGGGACATAGACGAGCAGTACTTC. Protein product: CAWSVLRDIDEQYF.

V is TRBV15 and J is TRBJ1-2; TRBD1 aligns across 9 bases. Per the germline V gene, CDR1 is LNHNV and CDR2 is YYDKDF (reference sequence). There are 15 residues in the CDR3. The ends lost 6 bases at V and 8 bases at J; junction bases unmatched: 13. The CDR3 coding sequence is TGTGCCACCAGGGACAGGGGCCGCCGGGATAGAGGCTACACCTTC. Amino acid sequence: CATRDRGRRDRGYTF.

The gene calls are TRBV27 and TRBJ1-5; D unresolved. The V gene's germline CDR1 is MNHEY and CDR2 SMNVEV (reference sequence). Trimming stripped 7 bases from V and 0 bases from J, with 10 bases between. The CDR3 loop spans 14 amino acids. The chain's CDR3 is CASTVGDSNQPQHF. CDR3 in DNA: TGTGCCAGCACGGTCGGGGATAGCAATCAGCCCCAGCATTTT.

This clonotype was found once. The chain joins TRBV4-2 to TRBJ2-7, with D possibly matching TRBD1 (5 bases). The V gene lost 3 bases and the J gene lost 0 bases, with 15 bases spanning the gap. The CDR3 is 16 amino acids. The V gene's germline CDR1 is LGHNA and CDR2 YNFKEQ. CDR3 DNA sequence: TGTGCCAGCAGCCAGAGAGGCAGGGCGAGCTCCTACGAGCAGTACTTC. Protein sequence: CASSQRGRASSYEQYF.

Regarding this clonotype: At one of its ends the junction is not consistent with the germline gene, which may arise from a read error. V and J are TRBV6-4 and TRBJ1-1, with 7 bases matching TRBD1. The CDR3 is 15 amino acids. The germline gives CDR1 MRHNA, CDR2 SNTAGT. As DNA, the CDR3 is TGTGCCAGCAGCCGCGGGACAGAGGGTGACACTGAAGTTTTCTTT. It is translated as CASSRGTEGDTEVFF.

The genes are TRBV28 and TRBJ2-2; D not resolved. There are 14 residues in the CDR3. V was trimmed by 3 bases and J by 3 bases, leaving 8 bases between them. Germline V lookup: CDR1 MDHEN, CDR2 SYDVKM. The CDR3 protein is CASSFDGYTGELFF. CDR3 in DNA: TGTGCCAGCAGTTTTGACGGGTACACCGGGGAGCTGTTTTTT.

Comment on this clonotype: At one boundary the junction diverges from the germline segment, which might be a read error. V is TRBV20-1 and J is TRBJ2-3; possibly TRBD2 for D (5 bases). Germline CDR1 and CDR2: DFQATT and SNEGSKA (reference sequence). This CDR3 is built from 15 residues. CDR3 residues: CSANTLSGNTDTQYF. The DNA of the CDR3 is TGCAGTGCAAACACCCTCTCGGGGAACACAGATACACAGTATTTT.

This clonotype was picked up a small number of times. This chain joins TRBV20-1 and TRBJ1-1, with D hard to call. V was clipped by 5 bases and J by 11 bases, with 12 bases between them. Per the germline V gene, CDR1 is DFQATT and CDR2 is SNEGSKA (reference sequence). The CDR3 has 10 amino acids. The CDR3 bases are TGCAGTGCTGAACCCTTTCTCGCTTTCTTT. Amino acid sequence: CSAEPFLAFF.

CDR3 nucleotides: TGTGCCAGCGCCGGGAACCTTAACACCGGGGAGCTGTTTTTT. It codes for CASAGNLNTGELFF. The chain employs TRBV27 and TRBJ2-2, with D maybe TRBD2 (5 bases). This CDR3 has 14 residues. Trimming removed 8 bases at V and 2 bases at J, with 12 bases between. Germline V gene sequence: CDR1 MNHEY, CDR2 SMNVEV (reference sequence).

V is TRBV27 and J is TRBJ1-5; 7 nucleotides agree with TRBD1. The CDR3 totals 15 residues. J was trimmed by 5 bases and V by 4 bases; bases with no gene match: 8. Germline V CDR1 and CDR2: MNHEY, SMNVEV (reference sequence). This CDR3 reads CASSSQGGWDQPQHF. CDR3 DNA sequence: TGTGCCAGCAGTTCGCAAGGGGGCTGGGATCAGCCCCAGCATTTT.

V is TRBV5-6 and J is TRBJ2-1; 10 bases align to TRBD2. Germline assignment: CDR1 SGHDT and CDR2 YYEEEE. The CDR3 runs 13 residues. After removal of 4 bases from V and 8 bases from J, the junction contained 3 bases not matched to a gene. CDR3 region: CASSSGGAHEQFF. CDR3 sequence (DNA): TGTGCCAGCAGCAGCGGGGGGGCACATGAGCAGTTCTTC.

The V call is TRBV2, the J call TRBJ2-7; TRBD1 agrees at 11 bases. V trimming: 6 bases; J trimming: 5 bases; junction bases outside the gene matches: 0. Germline CDR1 SNHLY, CDR2 FYNNEI. The CDR3 has 12 amino acids. The CDR3 nucleotides read TGTGCCAGCAGGGGACAGGGGGACGAGCAGTACTTC. Its translation is CASRGQGDEQYF.

The CDR3 is CAWTLGWREQYF. CDR3 DNA sequence: TGTGCCTGGACCCTCGGATGGCGGGAGCAGTACTTC. The J gene is TRBJ2-7, the V gene TRBV30; no definite D call. V lost 4 bases and J 7 bases, leaving 14 bases between the germline ends. This CDR3 spans 12 amino acids. Germline V gene data show CDR1 as GTSNPN and CDR2 as SVGIG (reference sequence).

The CDR3 region is CSARGGDTGELFF. As DNA, the CDR3 is TGCAGCGCACGAGGGGGAGACACCGGGGAGCTGTTTTTT. The rearrangement uses TRBV29-1 and TRBJ2-2, with D maybe TRBD1 (6 bases). The CDR3 length is 13 residues. The V end lost 7 bases, the J end lost 3 bases, and 12 bases lay between the germline ends. Germline CDR1 is SQVTM and CDR2 is ANQGSEA.

The gene calls are TRBV30 and TRBJ1-5; TRBD1 might be the D (6 bases). V dropped 8 bases and J dropped 3 bases, with 14 bases sitting between them. Per the germline V gene, CDR1 is GTSNPN and CDR2 is SVGIG (reference sequence). CDR3 length: 13 residues. The CDR3 spells CAPIQGINQPQHF. As DNA, the CDR3 is TGTGCCCCTATACAGGGCATCAATCAGCCCCAGCATTTT. The whole variable domain, filled in from reference TRBV30 and TRBJ1-5, reads SQTIHQWPATLVQPVGSPLSLECTVEGTSNPNLYWYRQAAGRGLQLLFYSVGIGQISSEVPQNLSASRPQDRQFILSSKKLLLSDSGFYLCAPIQGINQPQHFGDGTRLSIL.